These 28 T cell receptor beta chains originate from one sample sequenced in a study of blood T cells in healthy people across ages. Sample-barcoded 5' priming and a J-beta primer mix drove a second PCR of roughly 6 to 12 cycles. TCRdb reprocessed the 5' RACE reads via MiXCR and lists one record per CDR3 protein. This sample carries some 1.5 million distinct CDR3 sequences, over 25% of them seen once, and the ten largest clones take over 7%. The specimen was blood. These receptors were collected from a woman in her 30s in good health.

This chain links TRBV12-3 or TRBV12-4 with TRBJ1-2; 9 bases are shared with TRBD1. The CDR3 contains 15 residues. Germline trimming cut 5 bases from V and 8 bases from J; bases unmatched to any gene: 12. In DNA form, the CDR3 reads TGTGCCAGCAGTAAAGGCCGGGACAGGGTCAACGGCTACACCTTC. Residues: CASSKGRDRVNGYTF.

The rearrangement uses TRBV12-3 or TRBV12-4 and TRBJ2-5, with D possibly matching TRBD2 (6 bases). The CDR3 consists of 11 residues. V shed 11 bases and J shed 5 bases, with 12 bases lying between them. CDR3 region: CAVEGPETQYF. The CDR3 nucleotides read TGTGCCGTGGAGGGGCCCGAGACCCAGTACTTC.

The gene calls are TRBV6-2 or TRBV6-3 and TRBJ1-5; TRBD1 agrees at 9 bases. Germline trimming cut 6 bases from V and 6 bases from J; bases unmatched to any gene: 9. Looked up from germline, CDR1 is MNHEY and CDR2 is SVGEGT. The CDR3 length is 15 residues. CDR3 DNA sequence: TGTGCCAGCAGCCTGACGGGACAGGGAGGTCAGCCCCAGCATTTT. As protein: CASSLTGQGGQPQHF.

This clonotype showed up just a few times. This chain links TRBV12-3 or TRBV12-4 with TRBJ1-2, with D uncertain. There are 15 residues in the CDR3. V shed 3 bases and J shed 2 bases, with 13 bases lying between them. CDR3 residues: CASSFIPELNYGYTF. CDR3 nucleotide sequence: TGTGCCAGCAGTTTCATACCAGAACTGAACTATGGCTACACCTTC.

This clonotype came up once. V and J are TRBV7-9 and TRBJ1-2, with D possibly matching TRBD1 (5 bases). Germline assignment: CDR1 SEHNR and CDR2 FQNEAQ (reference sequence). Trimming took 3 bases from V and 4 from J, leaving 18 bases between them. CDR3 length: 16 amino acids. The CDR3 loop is CASSLVPVREGYGYTF. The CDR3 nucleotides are TGTGCCAGCAGCTTGGTTCCTGTCAGGGAGGGCTATGGCTACACCTTC.

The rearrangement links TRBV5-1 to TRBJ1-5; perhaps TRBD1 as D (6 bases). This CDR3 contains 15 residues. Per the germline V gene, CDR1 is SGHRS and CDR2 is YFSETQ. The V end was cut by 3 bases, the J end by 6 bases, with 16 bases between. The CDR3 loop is CASSSGDKAGQPQHF. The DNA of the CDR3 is TGCGCCAGCAGCTCCGGGGACAAGGCCGGTCAGCCCCAGCATTTT.

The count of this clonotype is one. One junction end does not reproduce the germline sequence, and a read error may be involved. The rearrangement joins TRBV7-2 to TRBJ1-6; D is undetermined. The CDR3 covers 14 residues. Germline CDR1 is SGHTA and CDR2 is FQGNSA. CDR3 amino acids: CASSLLTTNSPPHF. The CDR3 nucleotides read TGTGCCAGCAGCTTGCTGACAACCAATTCACCCCCCCACTTT.

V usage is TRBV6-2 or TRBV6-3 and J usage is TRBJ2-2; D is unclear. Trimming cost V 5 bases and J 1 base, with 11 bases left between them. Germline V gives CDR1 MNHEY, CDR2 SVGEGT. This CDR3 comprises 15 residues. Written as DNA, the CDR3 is TGTGCCAGCAGTGTGGGCTTCCAGAACACCGGGGAGCTGTTTTTT. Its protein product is CASSVGFQNTGELFF.

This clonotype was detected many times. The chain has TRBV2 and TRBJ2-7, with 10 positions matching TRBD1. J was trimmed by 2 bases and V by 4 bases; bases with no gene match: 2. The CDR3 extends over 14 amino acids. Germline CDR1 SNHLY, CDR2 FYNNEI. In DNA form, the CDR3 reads TGTGCCAGCAGTGCGGACAGGGGGGCCTACGAGCAGTACTTC. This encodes CASSADRGAYEQYF.

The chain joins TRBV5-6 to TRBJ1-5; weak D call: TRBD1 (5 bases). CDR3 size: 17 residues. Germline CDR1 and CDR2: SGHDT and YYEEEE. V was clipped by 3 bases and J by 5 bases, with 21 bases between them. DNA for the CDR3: TGTGCCAGCAGCTCTTACTCGGGGGGTCCGGGGGATCAGCCCCAGCATTTT. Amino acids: CASSSYSGGPGDQPQHF. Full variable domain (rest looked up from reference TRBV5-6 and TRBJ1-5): DAGVTQSPTHLIKTRGQQVTLRCSPKSGHDTVSWYQQALGQGPQFIFQYYEEEERQRGNFPDRFSGHQFPNYSSELNVNALLLGDSALYLCASSSYSGGPGDQPQHFGDGTRLSIL.

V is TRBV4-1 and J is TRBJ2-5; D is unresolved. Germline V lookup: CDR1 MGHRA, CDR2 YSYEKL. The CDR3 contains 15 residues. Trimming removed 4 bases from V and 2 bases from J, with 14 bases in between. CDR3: CASSPRVGQQETQYF. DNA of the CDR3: TGCGCCAGCAGCCCCAGAGTAGGGCAGCAAGAGACCCAGTACTTC.

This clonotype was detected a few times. The CDR3 sequence: CASSQRTVPSTDTQYF. The CDR3 DNA reads TGTGCCAGCAGTCAGCGGACGGTCCCTAGCACAGATACGCAGTATTTT. This chain joins TRBV6-5 and TRBJ2-3; perhaps TRBD2 as D (5 bases). Trimming shortened V by 5 bases and J by 0 bases, and 15 bases separated the two germline ends. This CDR3 spans 16 amino acids. Germline V CDR1 and CDR2: MNHEY, SVGAGI.

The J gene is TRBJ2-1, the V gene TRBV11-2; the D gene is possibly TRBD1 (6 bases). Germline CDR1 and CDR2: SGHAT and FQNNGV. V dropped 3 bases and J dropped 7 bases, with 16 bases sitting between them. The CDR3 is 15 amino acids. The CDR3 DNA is TGTGCCAGCAGCTTTTTGGGGGCGCTTGGGAATGAGCAGTTCTTC. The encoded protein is CASSFLGALGNEQFF.

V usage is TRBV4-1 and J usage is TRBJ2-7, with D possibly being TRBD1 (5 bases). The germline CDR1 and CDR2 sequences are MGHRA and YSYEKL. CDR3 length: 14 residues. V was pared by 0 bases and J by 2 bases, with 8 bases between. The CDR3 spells CASSQDKGTYEQYF. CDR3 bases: TGCGCCAGCAGCCAAGATAAGGGGACCTACGAGCAGTACTTC.

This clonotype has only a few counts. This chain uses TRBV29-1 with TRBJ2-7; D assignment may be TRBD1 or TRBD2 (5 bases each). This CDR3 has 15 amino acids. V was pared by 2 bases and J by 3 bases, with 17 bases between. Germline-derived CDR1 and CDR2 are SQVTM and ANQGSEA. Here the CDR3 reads CSVEPVGAAGYEQYF. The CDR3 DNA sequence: TGCAGCGTTGAACCCGTTGGGGCGGCGGGCTACGAGCAGTACTTC.

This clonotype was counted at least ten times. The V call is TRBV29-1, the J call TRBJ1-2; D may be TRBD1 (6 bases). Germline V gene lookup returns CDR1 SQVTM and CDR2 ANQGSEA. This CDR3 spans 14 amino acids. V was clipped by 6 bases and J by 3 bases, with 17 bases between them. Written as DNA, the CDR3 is TGCAGCGTCCAAAAGTCGGGGGCCTACTATGGCTACACCTTC. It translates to CSVQKSGAYYGYTF.

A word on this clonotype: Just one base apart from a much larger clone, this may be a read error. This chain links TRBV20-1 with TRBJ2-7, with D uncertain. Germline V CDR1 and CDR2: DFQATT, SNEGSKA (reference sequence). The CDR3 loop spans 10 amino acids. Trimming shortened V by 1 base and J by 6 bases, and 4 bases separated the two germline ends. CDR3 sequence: CSARGSEQYF. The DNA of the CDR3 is TGCAGTGCTAGAGGTAGCGAGCAGTACTTC.

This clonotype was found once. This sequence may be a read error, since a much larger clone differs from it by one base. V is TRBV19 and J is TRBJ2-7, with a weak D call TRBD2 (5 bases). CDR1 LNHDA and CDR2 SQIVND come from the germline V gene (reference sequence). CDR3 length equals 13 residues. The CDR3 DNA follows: TGTGCCAGTAATGACGGCCTAGACTACAAGCAGTACTTC. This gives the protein CASNDGLDYKQYF. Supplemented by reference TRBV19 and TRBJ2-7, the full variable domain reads DGGITQSPKYLFRKEGQNVTLSCEQNLNHDAMYWYRQDPGQGLRLIYYSQIVNDFQKGDIAEGYSVSREKKESFPLTVTSAQKNPTAFYLCASNDGLDYKQYFGPGTRLTVT.

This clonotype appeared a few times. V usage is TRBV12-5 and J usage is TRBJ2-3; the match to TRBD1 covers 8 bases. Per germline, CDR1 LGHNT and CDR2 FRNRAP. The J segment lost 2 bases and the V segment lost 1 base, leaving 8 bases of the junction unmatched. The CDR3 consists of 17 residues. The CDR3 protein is CASGLGWAGQATDTQYF. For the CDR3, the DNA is TGTGCTAGTGGTTTGGGCTGGGCGGGACAGGCCACAGATACGCAGTATTTT.

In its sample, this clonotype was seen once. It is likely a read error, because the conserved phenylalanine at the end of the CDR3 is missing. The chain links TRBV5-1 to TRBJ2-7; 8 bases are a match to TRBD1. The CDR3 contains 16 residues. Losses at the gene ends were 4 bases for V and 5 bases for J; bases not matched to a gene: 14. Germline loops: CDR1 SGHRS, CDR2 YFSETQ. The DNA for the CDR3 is TGCGCCAGCAGCCCTTGGTCCGTGACAGGGGATAACGAGCAGTACCTC. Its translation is CASSPWSVTGDNEQYL.

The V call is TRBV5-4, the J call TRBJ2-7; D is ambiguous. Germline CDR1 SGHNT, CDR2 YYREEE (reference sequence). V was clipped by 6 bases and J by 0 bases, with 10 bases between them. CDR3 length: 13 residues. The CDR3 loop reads CASNFPASYEQYF. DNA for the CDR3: TGTGCCAGCAACTTCCCAGCCTCCTACGAGCAGTACTTC. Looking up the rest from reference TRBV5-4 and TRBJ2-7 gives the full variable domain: ETGVTQSPTHLIKTRGQQVTLRCSSQSGHNTVSWYQQALGQGPQFIFQYYREEENGRGNFPPRFSGLQFPNYSSELNVNALELDDSALYLCASNFPASYEQYFGPGTRLTVT.

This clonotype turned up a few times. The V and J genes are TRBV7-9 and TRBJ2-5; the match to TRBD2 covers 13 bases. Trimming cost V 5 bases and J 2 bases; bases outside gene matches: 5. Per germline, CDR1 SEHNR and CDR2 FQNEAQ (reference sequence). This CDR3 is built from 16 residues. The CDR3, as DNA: TGTGCCAGCAGCCTACGGACTAGCGGGAGTCAAGAGACCCAGTACTTC. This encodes CASSLRTSGSQETQYF.

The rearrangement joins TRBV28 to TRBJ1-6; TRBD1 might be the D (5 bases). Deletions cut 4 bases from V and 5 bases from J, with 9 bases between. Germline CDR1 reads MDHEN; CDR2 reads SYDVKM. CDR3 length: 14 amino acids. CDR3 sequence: CASSCPRDNSPLHF. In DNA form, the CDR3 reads TGTGCCAGCAGTTGCCCCAGGGATAATTCACCCCTCCACTTT.

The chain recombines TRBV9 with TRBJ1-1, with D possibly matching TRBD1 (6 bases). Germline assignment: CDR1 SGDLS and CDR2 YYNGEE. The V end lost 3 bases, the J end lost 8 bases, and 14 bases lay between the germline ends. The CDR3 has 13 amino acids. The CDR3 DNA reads TGTGCCAGCAGCGAACGGGGGGCCCTCGAAGCTTTCTTT. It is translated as CASSERGALEAFF.

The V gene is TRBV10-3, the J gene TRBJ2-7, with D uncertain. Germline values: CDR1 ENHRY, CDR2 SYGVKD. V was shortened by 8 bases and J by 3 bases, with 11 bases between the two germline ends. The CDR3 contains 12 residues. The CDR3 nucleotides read TGTGCCATCGGTGCGGAGAACTACGAGCAGTACTTC. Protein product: CAIGAENYEQYF.

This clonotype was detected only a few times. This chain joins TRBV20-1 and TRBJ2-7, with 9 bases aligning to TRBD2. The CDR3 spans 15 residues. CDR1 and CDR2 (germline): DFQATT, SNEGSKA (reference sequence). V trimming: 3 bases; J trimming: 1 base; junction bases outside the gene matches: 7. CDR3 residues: CSASRLAAGSYEQYF. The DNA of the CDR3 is TGCAGTGCTAGCCGACTAGCGGCTGGGTCCTACGAGCAGTACTTC.

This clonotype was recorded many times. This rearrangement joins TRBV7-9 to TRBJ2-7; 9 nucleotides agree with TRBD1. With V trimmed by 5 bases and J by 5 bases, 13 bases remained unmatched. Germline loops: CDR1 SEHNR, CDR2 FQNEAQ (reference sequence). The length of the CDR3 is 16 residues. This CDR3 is CASSPTGQGNTHEQYF. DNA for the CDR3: TGTGCCAGCAGCCCCACGGGACAGGGTAACACCCACGAGCAGTACTTC.

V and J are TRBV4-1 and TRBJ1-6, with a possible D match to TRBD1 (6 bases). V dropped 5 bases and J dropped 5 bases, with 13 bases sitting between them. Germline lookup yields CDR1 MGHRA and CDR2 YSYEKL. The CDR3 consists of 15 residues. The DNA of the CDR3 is TGCGCCAGCAGCAAAGGGGGAGGGAATAATTCACCCCTCCACTTT. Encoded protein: CASSKGGGNNSPLHF.